This TCR beta chain was observed in a study of cytomegalovirus exposure and HLA in healthy donors. It was with 60 Vbeta and 13 Jbeta primers that the PCR ran. Generated by immunoSEQ multiplex PCR, the TCRdb table keeps only in-frame clones and is missing some. The sample lists around 150,000 clones, roughly 80% occurring once. Study-level findings and limits: HLA allele associations emerged for under 20,000 TCR beta sequences in a later analysis, at 0.05 false discovery rate.

Regarding this clone: Its antigen is unidentified.

The CDR3 extends over 15 amino acids. Losses at the gene ends were 4 bases for V and 3 bases for J; bases not matched to a gene: 9. Germline-derived CDR1 and CDR2 are LGHNA and YSLEER. What was sequenced was PBMCs. The origin of this receptor is a human donor in good health. The chain carries TRBV4-3 and TRBJ2-7, with 7 bases aligning to TRBD2. The CDR3 sequence: CASSPSASGHYEQYF. The CDR3 region has the DNA TGCGCCAGCAGCCCCAGTGCTAGCGGCCACTACGAGCAGTACTTC.